This T cell receptor (beta chain) is from a study of blood T cell repertoires in COVID-19. Turning to the study itself: PBMCs, B-cell-depleted T cells, or T cells provided the cDNA or gDNA that made up the material.

Germline V CDR1 and CDR2: SGHTA, FQGNSA. This CDR3 region has 13 residues. V lost 0 bases and J 8 bases, leaving 8 bases between the germline ends. Per the original data handling: The authors estimated nucleated cell counts from reference gene primer amplification. Data came from immunoSEQ multiplex PCR; TCRdb stores just in-frame clones and leaves some out. The V and J calls and the clone size are those of that table, but D and trimming were determined from the DNA. Of about 200,000 clones in the sample, roughly 91% are singletons; the top ten hold around 6%. The chain uses TRBV7-2 and TRBJ1-3, with D perhaps TRBD1 (5 bases). This TCR derives from a man in his forties or fifties with active or convalescent COVID-19. The material sequenced was peripheral blood. The CDR3 DNA is TGTGCCAGCAGCTTAGCCAGGGTTGACACCATATATTTT. This sequence encodes CASSLARVDTIYF.